This TCR beta chain was sequenced in a study of blood T cell repertoires in COVID-19. Across the study: T cells, B-cell-depleted T cells, or PBMCs supplied cDNA or gDNA.

Germline CDR1 and CDR2: SGHRS and YFSETQ. The V and J ends lost 5 bases and 5 bases, in that order; junction bases with no gene match: 6. This CDR3 is built from 13 residues. Allocation to cohorts depended on clinical history reported by the participants. Recovered participants had two consecutive negative NP/OP PCR tests, healthcare professional clearance, or symptom resolution. Per the study methods: Reference gene primers were amplified, and this amplification served to estimate nucleated cell counts. Here immunoSEQ multiplex PCR was the method, and the copy in TCRdb shows in-frame clones only, minus some. V, J and clone size are taken as reported in that table, and D and trimming were inferred from the DNA itself. The sample includes 220,000 or so clones, around 83% seen only once; the top ten take approximately 6.2%.

The chain joins TRBV5-1 to TRBJ2-5; TRBD1 matches 7 bases. The sequenced sample consisted of PBMCs or T cells enriched from blood (not recorded which). This sequence was found in a woman aged 40 to 50 who had recovered from COVID-19. CDR3 DNA sequence: TGCGCCAGCAGTCGACAGGGTGACGAGACCCAGTACTTC. This sequence encodes CASSRQGDETQYF.